A selection of T cell receptor beta chains follows, all from one sample in a study of T cell clonotyping in hematopoietic cell transplantation. Clones were sequenced by immunoSEQ multiplex PCR, and TCRdb holds only the in-frame ones, with some missing. The sample carries some 29,000 clones, approximately 81% recorded once. The sequenced sample was peripheral blood mononuclear cells, obtained before stem cell transplant. Receptors were obtained from a man aged 40-49 years with acute myeloid leukemia. Some clones in this sample may be carry-over from other donors' samples. CDR3s include the opening cysteine and the closing phenylalanine or tryptophan. The order of the fields is CDR3 protein, CDR3 DNA, V gene, D gene, clone size, J gene, CDR3 length. The D gene is left open where the match is weak. Size is stated for part of the rows, as once, few or many counts, or as a class when the clone is expanded.

CDR3aa: CASSADRDRNTEAFF; CDR3nt: TGTGCCAGTAGCGCCGACAGGGACCGCAACACTGAAGCTTTCTTT; v_gene: TRBV19; d_gene: TRBD1; abundance: .; j_gene: TRBJ1-1; len: 15
CDR3aa: CASSSFPPMPTNEKLFF; CDR3nt: TGTGCCAGCAGTTCGTTTCCCCCGATGCCAACTAATGAAAAACTGTTTTTT; v_gene: TRBV5-5; d_gene: .; abundance: .; j_gene: TRBJ1-4; len: 17
CDR3aa: CASSGHRAPLNQPQHF; CDR3nt: TGTGCCAGCAGCGGCCACCGGGCCCCGTTAAATCAGCCCCAGCATTTT; v_gene: TRBV5-6; d_gene: .; abundance: .; j_gene: TRBJ1-5; len: 16
CDR3aa: CASSITSGPTDTQYF; CDR3nt: TGCGCCAGCAGCATTACTAGCGGACCCACAGATACGCAGTATTTT; v_gene: TRBV5-1; d_gene: TRBD2; abundance: .; j_gene: TRBJ2-3; len: 15
CDR3aa: CASSFTGGYNQPQHF; CDR3nt: TGTGCCAGCAGTTTCACAGGGGGCTACAATCAGCCCCAGCATTTT; v_gene: TRBV27; d_gene: TRBD1; abundance: few; j_gene: TRBJ1-5; len: 15
CDR3aa: CASIPTGTSTPYEQYF; CDR3nt: TGTGCCAGCATCCCTACTGGGACATCGACTCCCTACGAGCAGTACTTC; v_gene: TRBV28; d_gene: .; abundance: once; j_gene: TRBJ2-7; len: 16
CDR3aa: CASSPISTTEAFF; CDR3nt: TGTGCCAGCAGTCCAATCTCGACCACTGAAGCTTTCTTT; v_gene: TRBV7-8; d_gene: .; abundance: .; j_gene: TRBJ1-1; len: 13
CDR3aa: CASSLPQGWANEKLFF; CDR3nt: TGTGCCAGCAGCTTACCGCAGGGTTGGGCTAATGAAAAACTGTTTTTT; v_gene: TRBV7-9; d_gene: .; abundance: .; j_gene: TRBJ1-4; len: 16
CDR3aa: CASSSTGVEQFF; CDR3nt: TGTGCCAGCAGTTCGACAGGGGTTGAGCAGTTCTTC; v_gene: TRBV2; d_gene: TRBD1; abundance: .; j_gene: TRBJ2-1; len: 12
CDR3aa: CASSKGGGETQYF; CDR3nt: TGTGCCAGTAGTAAGGGGGGTGGAGAGACCCAGTACTTC; v_gene: TRBV19; d_gene: .; abundance: few; j_gene: TRBJ2-5; len: 13
CDR3aa: CASSQPFPNSGRANTGELFF; CDR3nt: TGTGCCAGCAGCCAACCTTTTCCCAATAGCGGGAGGGCGAACACCGGGGAGCTGTTTTTT; v_gene: TRBV4-2; d_gene: TRBD2; abundance: once; j_gene: TRBJ2-2; len: 20
CDR3aa: CAGGTGTYEQYF; CDR3nt: TGTGCCGGCGGGACAGGCACCTACGAGCAGTACTTC; v_gene: TRBV30; d_gene: TRBD1; abundance: .; j_gene: TRBJ2-7; len: 12
CDR3aa: CASSLSSYEQYF; CDR3nt: TGTGCCAGCAGCTTGTCTTCCTACGAGCAGTACTTC; v_gene: TRBV5-6; d_gene: .; abundance: few; j_gene: TRBJ2-7; len: 12
CDR3aa: CASSLTSGDTGELFF; CDR3nt: TGTGCCAGCAGCCTGACTAGCGGGGACACCGGGGAGCTGTTTTTT; v_gene: TRBV4-2; d_gene: TRBD2; abundance: .; j_gene: TRBJ2-2; len: 15
CDR3aa: CASSVITEYEQYF; CDR3nt: TGTGCCAGCAGTGTAATAACAGAATACGAGCAGTACTTC; v_gene: TRBV6-1; d_gene: .; abundance: .; j_gene: TRBJ2-7; len: 13
CDR3aa: CASSHLQGNTEAFF; CDR3nt: TGTGCCAGCAGCCACCTACAGGGGAACACTGAAGCTTTCTTT; v_gene: TRBV7-9; d_gene: .; abundance: few; j_gene: TRBJ1-1; len: 14
CDR3aa: CASSIKVGADSRVVRGYTF; CDR3nt: TGTGCCAGCAGCATCAAGGTGGGTGCGGACAGCCGGGTTGTTCGGGGCTACACCTTC; v_gene: TRBV11-3; d_gene: .; abundance: .; j_gene: TRBJ1-2; len: 19
CDR3aa: CASSRGNTEAFF; CDR3nt: TGTGCCAGCAGCAGGGGGAACACTGAAGCTTTCTTT; v_gene: TRBV6-1; d_gene: .; abundance: .; j_gene: TRBJ1-1; len: 12
CDR3aa: CASSFDRADTDTQYF; CDR3nt: TGCGCCAGCAGCTTTGACAGGGCAGATACAGATACGCAGTATTTT; v_gene: TRBV5-1; d_gene: TRBD1; abundance: .; j_gene: TRBJ2-3; len: 15
CDR3aa: CASSQTGNTEAFF; CDR3nt: TGCGCCAGCAGCCAGACAGGGAACACTGAAGCTTTCTTT; v_gene: TRBV5-1; d_gene: .; abundance: once; j_gene: TRBJ1-1; len: 13
CDR3aa: CASSINGRRYGYTF; CDR3nt: TGCGCCAGCAGCATAAACGGGCGACGCTATGGCTACACCTTC; v_gene: TRBV5-1; d_gene: .; abundance: .; j_gene: TRBJ1-2; len: 14
CDR3aa: CASSFSSGGYTF; CDR3nt: TGTGCCAGCAGCTTTTCGTCGGGGGGCTACACCTTC; v_gene: TRBV5-4; d_gene: .; abundance: .; j_gene: TRBJ1-2; len: 12
CDR3aa: CASSSDRLTYTF; CDR3nt: TGTGCCAGCAGCTCAGATCGGTTGACCTACACCTTC; v_gene: TRBV11-2; d_gene: .; abundance: few; j_gene: TRBJ1-2; len: 12
CDR3aa: CASSLGNTGVDEQFF; CDR3nt: TGTGCCAGCAGCTTAGGGAATACAGGGGTAGATGAGCAGTTCTTC; v_gene: TRBV11-2; d_gene: TRBD1; abundance: few; j_gene: TRBJ2-1; len: 15
CDR3aa: CASSSQGEQFF; CDR3nt: TGTGCCAGCAGTTCACAGGGGGAGCAGTTCTTC; v_gene: TRBV6-6; d_gene: TRBD1; abundance: .; j_gene: TRBJ2-1; len: 11
CDR3aa: CSDRQGQETQYF; CDR3nt: TGCAGCGACAGACAGGGCCAAGAGACCCAGTACTTC; v_gene: TRBV29-1; d_gene: TRBD1; abundance: .; j_gene: TRBJ2-5; len: 12
CDR3aa: CASSSRREAQETQYF; CDR3nt: TGTGCCAGCAGCTCCCGGCGGGAGGCTCAAGAGACCCAGTACTTC; v_gene: TRBV13; d_gene: TRBD2; abundance: .; j_gene: TRBJ2-5; len: 15
CDR3aa: CASSQEKNTGELFF; CDR3nt: TGTGCCAGCAGCCAAGAAAAGAACACCGGGGAGCTGTTTTTT; v_gene: TRBV4-2; d_gene: .; abundance: .; j_gene: TRBJ2-2; len: 14